This record covers a single T cell receptor (beta chain). The antigen remains undetermined. The study ran its PCR with 60 Vbeta and 13 Jbeta primers. Method: immunoSEQ multiplex PCR; TCRdb's copy keeps in-frame clones and lacks some. Of approximately 190,000 clones listed, approximately 85% were seen once; the top ten hold about 0.84%. While unrecorded immune exposures were likely, the donors were nominally healthy when sampled. The entry originates in a study of cytomegalovirus exposure and HLA in healthy donors. Germline CDR1 MNHEY, CDR2 SMNVEV (reference sequence). The CDR3 is made up of 15 amino acids. Trimming removed 3 bases from V and 2 bases from J; junction bases left unmatched: 4. Study-wide points: Only CMV serostatus was available as immune exposure information. Association with HLA alleles at 0.05 false discovery rate was found for 16,951 TCR beta sequences in a later analysis. Most TCR sequences were uncommon, yet certain public TCRs appeared in many donors.

Sequencing input: PBMCs. The clonotype originates from a woman between 18 and 30 years old in good health and CMV-seronegative. This chain uses TRBV27 with TRBJ2-3, with TRBD1 identical over 8 bases. In DNA, the CDR3 is TGTGCCAGCAGTTTCCAGGGGGCCCCCACAGATACGCAGTATTTT. Protein sequence: CASSFQGAPTDTQYF.